The present T cell receptor beta chain was sequenced within a study of T cells in Graves' hyperthyroidism and ophthalmopathy. The study included ophthalmopathy patients with Clinical Activity Score at least 3, NOSPECS grade at least 4 and duration under 3 months. The CDR3 is 14 residues long. After removal of 2 bases from V and 3 bases from J, the junction contained 3 bases not matched to a gene. The germline V gene has CDR1 MGHRA and CDR2 YSYEKL. The TCR beta CDR3 regions underwent amplification using RNA transcripts as the source. The HTBI primer set served for first-round RT-PCR of the TCR CDR3. TCRdb re-called the multiplex PCR reads through MiXCR, storing one row per CDR3 protein. The table records about 600,000 distinct CDR3 sequences, over 12% of them present only once. This clonotype was detected ten times or more.

Input material: blood. The chain links TRBV4-1 to TRBJ1-2, with 7 nucleotides matching TRBD1. The TCR sequence derives from a woman aged 18-35 years with Graves' ophthalmopathy. The CDR3 is CASSQPTGYYGYTF. For the CDR3, the DNA is TGCGCCAGCAGCCAACCGACAGGGTACTATGGCTACACCTTC.